A few counts support the clone carrying this T cell receptor beta chain. Its specificity is unknown. Investigators isolated RNA and reverse transcribed it into cDNA to act as the sequencing template. TCRdb's table, derived via immunoSEQ multiplex PCR, lists solely in-frame clones and lacks some. The table lists fewer than 250,000 clones, roughly 44% of them singletons, with roughly 2.8% in the top ten. This CDR3 has 14 amino acids. V lost 6 bases, J lost 1 base, and 4 bases stayed unmatched. Germline-derived CDR1 and CDR2 are SQVTM and ANQGSEA. These data belong to a study of CD8+ T cells in alopecia areata. Study at large: Tofacitinib therapy took 6 to 18 months; 6 months off drug came after.

Sample treatment: oral pan-JAK inhibitor, 5-10 mg twice daily. The study team obtained lesional scalp punch biopsies and peripheral blood from alopecia areata patients. General study results and limits: The presence of one nonresponder keeps the tie between baseline CD8+ expansion and response uncertain. Compared with mice, patients displayed less clear TCR sharing, possibly for HLA-related reasons.

Specimen: CD4+ T cells sorted from blood, collected around week 37, from a patient treated with tofacitinib. This chain links TRBV29-1 with TRBJ2-2; 8 positions agree with TRBD1. The receptor was isolated from a human donor with alopecia areata. The CDR3 sequence: CSVLTGVNTGELFF. The CDR3 nucleotides are TGCAGCGTCCTGACAGGGGTGAACACCGGGGAGCTGTTTTTT.